The rows below give T cell receptor beta chains drawn from one sample of a study of blood T cell repertoires in COVID-19. Sequencing was performed with immunoSEQ multiplex PCR; in TCRdb, only in-frame clones are kept and a portion is missing. The sample has 290,000 or so clones; about 89% are singletons. The sequencing sample was made of PBMCs or T cells enriched from blood (not recorded which). The receptor set was obtained from a young woman who had recovered from COVID-19. CDR3s include the opening cysteine and the closing phenylalanine or tryptophan. Each record gives: CDR3 protein, CDR3 DNA, V gene, J gene, clone size, D gene. D genes are given only for firm matches. For some rows the clone size is stated as once, few or many, or as a class when expanded; others skip it.

CASSLTGSEAFF	TGTGCCAGCAGTTTAACAGGGAGTGAAGCTTTCTTT	TRBV3-1/TRBV3-2	TRBJ1-1	NA	NA
CASGTGPRSYNSPLHF	TGTGCCAGCGGTACAGGGCCCAGGTCCTATAATTCACCCCTCCACTTT	TRBV25-1	TRBJ1-6	NA	NA
CASNGGYSGANVLTF	TGTGCCAGTAATGGCGGATACTCTGGGGCCAACGTCCTGACTTTC	TRBV19	TRBJ2-6	NA	NA
CAIKEGGSSYEQYF	TGTGCCATCAAGGAGGGCGGGAGCTCCTACGAGCAGTACTTC	TRBV10-3	TRBJ2-7	NA	TRBD2
CATVGTGGRVDGYTF	TGTGCCACCGTGGGGACAGGGGGCCGGGTCGATGGCTACACCTTC	TRBV2	TRBJ1-2	NA	TRBD1
CATSRVRLGRDDEQFF	TGTGCCACCAGCAGGGTTAGACTAGGGAGGGACGATGAGCAGTTCTTC	TRBV15	TRBJ2-1	NA	TRBD2
CASSSRQGAVTEAFF	TGTGCCAGCAGTTCCCGACAGGGGGCAGTCACTGAAGCTTTCTTT	TRBV28	TRBJ1-1	once	TRBD1
CASSAQGSYEQYF	TGTGCCAGCAGTGCACAGGGCTCCTACGAGCAGTACTTC	TRBV2	TRBJ2-7	NA	NA
CSALGGRSYEQYF	TGCAGCGCCCTAGGCGGGCGAAGCTACGAGCAGTACTTC	TRBV29-1	TRBJ2-7	NA	NA
CASSLAGVGYNEQFF	TGTGCCAGCAGTTTAGCGGGAGTAGGTTACAATGAGCAGTTCTTC	TRBV27	TRBJ2-1	NA	TRBD2
CASSRRVSADTGELFF	TGCGCCAGCAGCCGTCGGGTCTCGGCGGACACCGGGGAGCTGTTTTTT	TRBV4-3	TRBJ2-2	NA	NA